This TCR beta chain was identified in a study of shared T cell receptors in the human thymus. Germline V CDR1 and CDR2: MDHEN, SYDVKM. The J segment lost 4 bases and the V segment lost 5 bases, leaving 8 bases of the junction unmatched. The CDR3 contains 15 residues. Sequenced by immunoSEQ multiplex PCR; TCRdb stores in-frame clones only, minus some. The data show hundreds of thousands of clones, about 90% seen once. These sequences were also reported in another study, on human thymus T cells. That publication notes: Donor material was obtained from healthy Finnish infants undergoing corrective surgery for congenital heart defects. Thymus was obtained from resections taken during corrective heart surgery. Related work found strong thymic repertoire overlap between unrelated individuals.

Material for sequencing was thymocytes. This receptor was obtained from a boy in the first two years of life with a congenital heart defect. The rearrangement uses TRBV28 and TRBJ2-4; 7 nucleotides match TRBD1. The CDR3 sequence is CASSPRPGQKNIQYF. CDR3 sequence (DNA): TGTGCCAGCAGTCCTAGACCGGGACAGAAAAACATTCAGTACTTC.